A selection of T cell receptor beta chains follows, all from one sample in a study of cytomegalovirus exposure and HLA in healthy donors. Generated by immunoSEQ multiplex PCR, the TCRdb table keeps only in-frame clones and is missing some. The sample has roughly 220,000 clones, around 83% seen once. Material for sequencing was PBMCs. These receptors all stem from a woman aged 40 to 50 in good health and CMV-seronegative. Each CDR3 is given with its conserved first and last residue. D genes are given only for firm matches. A clone size is listed for some rows: how often the clone was seen (once, few, many), or a class if it is expanded.

size: NA; D: TRBD1; J: TRBJ2-2; V: TRBV7-2; DNA: TGTGCCAGCAGTTTCAGTCGACAGGGTGGAACCGGGGAGCTGTTTTTT; CDR3: CASSFSRQGGTGELFF
size: NA; D: NA; J: TRBJ2-2; V: TRBV7-2; DNA: TGTGCCAGCAGCTTAGCAAGGCGGAACGTCCCCGGGGAGCTGTTTTTT; CDR3: CASSLARRNVPGELFF
size: few; D: NA; J: TRBJ2-3; V: TRBV4-1; DNA: TGCGCCAGCAGCCAAGAGTGGCGGGACACAGATACGCAGTATTTT; CDR3: CASSQEWRDTDTQYF
size: NA; D: TRBD1; J: TRBJ2-7; V: TRBV5-4; DNA: TGTGCCAGCAGCGCCCGGGACAGGGTCCACGAGCAGTACTTC; CDR3: CASSARDRVHEQYF
size: NA; D: NA; J: TRBJ1-1; V: TRBV27; DNA: TGTGCCAGCAGCGACGCGGTTTGGACTGAAGCTTTCTTT; CDR3: CASSDAVWTEAFF
size: NA; D: TRBD1; J: TRBJ1-4; V: TRBV5-1; DNA: TGCGCCAGCAGCAACGGACAGGGCTCTGAAAAACTGTTTTTT; CDR3: CASSNGQGSEKLFF
size: NA; D: TRBD1; J: TRBJ1-5; V: TRBV7-9; DNA: TGTGCCAGCAGCTTCGGACAGGGCCCCTTCTCTGGGCGGCCCCAGCATTTT; CDR3: CASSFGQGPFSGRPQHF
size: NA; D: TRBD2; J: TRBJ2-3; V: TRBV27; DNA: TGTGCCAGCAGTTGGGCTAGCGGGAACACAGATACGCAGTATTTT; CDR3: CASSWASGNTDTQYF
size: NA; D: TRBD1; J: TRBJ1-5; V: TRBV6-6; DNA: TGTGCCAGCACAGGGGGAACTCAGCCCCAGCATTTT; CDR3: CASTGGTQPQHF
size: NA; D: NA; J: TRBJ1-1; V: TRBV7-2; DNA: TGTGCCAGCAGCTTAACACGTACTGAAGCTTTCTTT; CDR3: CASSLTRTEAFF